The clone carrying this T cell receptor beta chain occurred many times. TCRdb reprocessed the 5' RACE reads via MiXCR and lists one record per CDR3 protein. The sample has about 85,000 distinct CDR3 sequences; roughly 15% are singletons. The length of the CDR3 is 13 residues. V lost 2 bases to trimming and J lost 3 bases, with 8 bases between them. CDR1 and CDR2 (germline): SGHRS, YFSETQ. This specimen comes from a study of T cells after yellow fever vaccination. The V gene is TRBV5-1, the J gene TRBJ2-5; no definite D call. The specimen comprised CD8+ T cells not binding an NS4B(214-222) dextramer, sorted from PBMCs, sampled less than 25 days after the first yellow fever vaccination. The clonotype comes from a man younger than 35 who received the YFV17D yellow fever vaccine. The CDR3 is CASSFPQEETQYF. In DNA, the CDR3 is TGCGCCAGCAGCTTTCCTCAGGAAGAGACCCAGTACTTC.